This entry is about one TCR beta chain. Per the germline V gene, CDR1 is GTSNPN and CDR2 is SVGIG (reference sequence). This CDR3 contains 18 residues. Trimming shortened V by 0 bases and J by 5 bases, and 23 bases separated the two germline ends. The method was immunoSEQ multiplex PCR; TCRdb's version includes in-frame clones alone and lacks a portion of them. The sample consists of approximately 71,000 clones, about 90% of them appearing once. These data originate in a study of control samples from healthy donors and cancer patients. The chain employs TRBV30 and TRBJ1-5, with D tentatively TRBD1 (5 bases). Sequenced material: PBMCs. This TCR was sampled from a man between 60 and 70 years old with lung cancer. In DNA, the CDR3 is TGTGCCTGGAGTGTTTTTTTACCCGGCGGGGGTTTCGATCAGCCCCAGCATTTT. Protein: CAWSVFLPGGGFDQPQHF.